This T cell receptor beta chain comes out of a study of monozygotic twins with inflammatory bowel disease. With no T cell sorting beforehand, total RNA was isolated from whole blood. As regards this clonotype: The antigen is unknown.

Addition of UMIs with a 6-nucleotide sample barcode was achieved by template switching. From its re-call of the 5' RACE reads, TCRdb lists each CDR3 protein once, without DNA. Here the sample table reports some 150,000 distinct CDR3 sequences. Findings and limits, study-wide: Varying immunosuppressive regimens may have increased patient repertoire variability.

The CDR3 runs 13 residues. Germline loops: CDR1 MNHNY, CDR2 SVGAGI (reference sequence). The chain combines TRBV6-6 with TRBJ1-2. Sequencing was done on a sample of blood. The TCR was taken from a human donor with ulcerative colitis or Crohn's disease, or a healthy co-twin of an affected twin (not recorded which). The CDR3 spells CASSYQGNYGYTF.